This T cell receptor beta chain was found in a study of graft-versus-host responses after intestinal transplantation. About the research overall: All of the recipients had induction that used anti-thymocyte globulin, then tacrolimus and steroids for 2 to 3 years. Overall study results and limits: Where graft-donor T cell macrochimerism was present, patients had high graft-versus-host to host-versus-graft clonal ratios in allografts. Recipient marrow held GvH clones, some first seen in ileum or blood.

Germline values: CDR1 SGHNT, CDR2 YENEEA. V was pared by 4 bases and J by 0 bases, with 10 bases between. CDR3 length: 14 residues. About this clone: The antigen is unknown.

Libraries were prepared by immunoSEQ multiplex PCR; TCRdb keeps only in-frame clonotypes and omits some of them. The sample has roughly 85,000 clones, roughly 90% seen once. The rearrangement links TRBV11-3 to TRBJ2-7; perhaps D is TRBD1 or TRBD2 (5 bases each). Sequencing used unstimulated CD8+ T cells sorted from spleen or lymph node cells, obtained before transplant. This receptor was identified in a human donor who was the organ donor for an intestinal transplant. CDR3 region: CASSSMGPSYEQYF. The CDR3 DNA follows: TGTGCCAGCAGCTCGATGGGACCCTCCTACGAGCAGTACTTC.